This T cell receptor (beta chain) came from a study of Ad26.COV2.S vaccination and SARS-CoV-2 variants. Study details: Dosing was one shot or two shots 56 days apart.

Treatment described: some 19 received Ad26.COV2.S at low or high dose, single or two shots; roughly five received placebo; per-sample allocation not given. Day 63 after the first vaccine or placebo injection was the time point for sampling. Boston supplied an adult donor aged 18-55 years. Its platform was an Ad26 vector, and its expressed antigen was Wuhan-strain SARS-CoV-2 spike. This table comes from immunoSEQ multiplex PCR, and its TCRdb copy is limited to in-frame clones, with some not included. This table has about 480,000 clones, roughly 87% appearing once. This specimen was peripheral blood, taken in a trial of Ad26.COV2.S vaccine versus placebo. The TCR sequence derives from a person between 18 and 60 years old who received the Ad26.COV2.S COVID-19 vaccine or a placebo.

As DNA, the CDR3 is TGTGCCAGCAGTTACTCTCGGAGTGTCGGTGAGCAGTTCTTC. It is translated as CASSYSRSVGEQFF. This chain links TRBV6-5 with TRBJ2-1; the D is unclear. Germline CDR1 reads MNHEY; CDR2 reads SVGAGI. The CDR3 has 14 residues. The germline V and J ends were trimmed by 0 bases and 9 bases, with 12 bases remaining between them.